This T cell receptor beta chain stems from a study of OX40 agonist ivuxolimab in advanced cancers. In terms of the full investigation: Ivuxolimab was an agonistic, fully human IgG2 monoclonal antibody directed against OX40 (CD134), a costimulatory receptor. Intravenous ivuxolimab was administered to patients every 2 weeks at six dose levels: 0.01, 0.1, 0.3, 1.5, 3 and 10 mg/kg. Of the 50 to 55 patients in dose escalation, about 19 had hepatocellular carcinoma, about 15 had melanoma, 9 had renal cell carcinoma and 9 had head and neck cancer. A male proportion of around 83% and a mean age of about 60 years, ranging from 23 to 79, were recorded for the dose-escalation cohort. Prior anti-PD-1, anti-PD-L1 or anti-CTLA-4 therapy was permitted, and 40% to 50% of dose-escalation patients had received checkpoint inhibitors. Partial responses were achieved by three dose-escalation patients, of whom one had hepatocellular carcinoma and two had cutaneous melanoma. The point of sequencing TCRbeta in the periphery was to test whether ivuxolimab changed TCR sequence diversity and drove clonal T-cell expansion. The paper reports the monotherapy dose-escalation portion (N of about 50 patients) of the phase I ivuxolimab trial.

For sequencing of the TCRbeta CDR3 region, genomic DNA was extracted from the sorted cells. The immunoSEQ Assay was used for sequencing of TCRbeta CDR3 regions. TCRdb re-hosts the immuneACCESS table, in-frame sequences only. Its copies lack some clones; in the studies checked, an unresolved V gene accounts for under half of them, and the cause for the rest is not known. The sample records under 30,000 clones, approximately 85% of which are singletons. Clones ranked in the top ten supply roughly 17% of the sample. Beyond this particular receptor, the publication reports: Low levels of normalized T-cell clonal expansion were also seen in some nonresponding patients. On average, CD8+ T cells showed more expanded clones than CD4+ T cells after ivuxolimab. In partial responders in the 0.1-3.0 mg/kg groups, normalized peripheral clonal expansion was found to be among the lowest, especially among CD8+ T cells. Clonal expansion of both CD4+ and CD8+ blood T cells was observed from baseline to week 6 at doses 0.1 to 3.0 mg/kg. The antigen specificity of the peripheral T cells that underwent clonal expansion was not determined.

Concerning this clone: The antigen it recognizes is unknown. Within one base of it there is no much larger clone, and no base qualities were kept.

Patients with autoimmune disease history or receiving systemic immunosuppression were excluded from the trial. Peripheral blood for TCR sequencing was collected from all dose cohorts at baseline, on cycle 4 day 1, and on cycle 7 day 1. The samples were drawn from a first-in-human, open-label, multicenter phase I dose-escalation trial of ivuxolimab. Adults with locally advanced or metastatic melanoma, renal cell, hepatocellular, or head and neck squamous cell carcinoma were enrolled in the trial. Before TCR sequencing, CD4+ T cells and CD8+ T cells were sorted from peripheral blood as separate populations. The source was CD4+ or CD8+ T cells sorted from blood, collected in a trial of the OX40 agonist ivuxolimab. This TCR came from an adult with an advanced solid tumor such as melanoma, head and neck, liver or kidney cancer.

The DNA sequence is as follows: TGTGCCAGTAGGAGACAGGGGGCAGCCTACGAGCAGTACTTC. Its protein product is CASRRQGAAYEQYF. In this chain, TRBV19 is recombined with TRBJ2-7; TRBD1 aligns with 10 central bases. The CDR3 sequence holds 14 residues, the cysteine and phenylalanine included. Only the CDR3 DNA is retained, 42 bases long and in frame from the first base. From a lookup of the germline V gene (reference sequence), CDR1 and CDR2 are LNHDA and SQIVND. Unmatched junction bases come to 4, with V trimmed by 6 bases and J by 2 bases.